In its sample, the clone carrying this TCR beta chain was seen once. The data originate from a study of siplizumab effects on memory and regulatory T cells. CDR1 and CDR2 from the germline V gene are SGHAT and FQNNGV. V lost 5 bases, J lost 8 bases, and 4 bases stayed unmatched. The CDR3 runs to 13 residues. Here immunoSEQ multiplex PCR was the method, and the copy in TCRdb shows in-frame clones only, minus some. The profile shows 85,000 to 130,000 clones, 93% of them singletons. The TCR sequence derives from a human donor in good health. The chain uses TRBV11-2 and TRBJ2-2; 8 bases map to TRBD1. Sequencing was done on a sample of Tregs sorted from blood. The CDR3 coding sequence is TGTGCCAGCAGCCCCAGGGGGCATGGGGAGCTGTTTTTT. This sequence encodes CASSPRGHGELFF.